The next 32 T cell receptor beta chains were all read from a single sample in a study of graft-versus-host responses after intestinal transplantation. Assay: immunoSEQ multiplex PCR; the TCRdb copy retains only in-frame clones and omits some. The table shows approximately 100,000 clones, with roughly 82% occurring only once. Sequenced here: PBMCs, sampled 255 days after intestinal transplant. These receptors originate from a human patient who received an intestinal transplant, so some T cells may come from the graft donor.

The chain carries TRBV27 and TRBJ2-7, with a tentative D call TRBD2 (6 bases). V lost 1 base and J 0 bases, leaving 10 bases between the germline ends. The V gene's germline CDR1 is MNHEY and CDR2 SMNVEV (reference sequence). The CDR3 covers 15 residues. The CDR3 sequence: CASSLLGLVSYEQYV. The CDR3 bases are TGTGCCAGCAGTTTATTGGGACTGGTCTCCTACGAGCAGTACGTC.

The chain couples TRBV6-1 to TRBJ2-1; 10 bases map to TRBD2. V dropped 6 bases and J dropped 7; count of bases not matched to a gene: 9. The germline CDR1 and CDR2 sequences are MNHNS and SASEGT. The CDR3 contains 15 residues. CDR3 region: CASSPLAGGRNEQFF. The CDR3 DNA is TGTGCCAGCAGCCCCTTAGCGGGGGGAAGGAATGAGCAGTTCTTC.

DNA for the CDR3: TGTGCCAGCAGTCTCCGGATGGGGAACACTGAAGCTTTCTTT. Residues: CASSLRMGNTEAFF. The V call is TRBV27, the J call TRBJ1-1; D gene uncertain. The V and J ends lost 5 bases and 1 base respectively, with 11 bases between them. Germline V lookup: CDR1 MNHEY, CDR2 SMNVEV (reference sequence). The CDR3 extends over 14 amino acids.

The genes are TRBV28 and TRBJ1-1; possible D gene TRBD1, 5 bases. The V gene's germline CDR1 is MDHEN and CDR2 SYDVKM. The V end was cut by 5 bases, the J end by 6 bases, with 13 bases between. The CDR3 totals 13 residues. DNA for the CDR3: TGTGCCAGCAGTATACCAGGGAGCGCTGAAGCTTTCTTT. Amino acids: CASSIPGSAEAFF.

Here the CDR3 reads CASSSVPGPSTDTQYF. The CDR3 coding sequence is TGCGCCAGCAGCTCGGTCCCGGGTCCTAGCACAGATACGCAGTATTTT. V usage is TRBV5-1 and J usage is TRBJ2-3; D uncertain. The V and J ends lost 3 bases and 0 bases respectively, with 14 bases between them. Germline CDR1 reads SGHRS; CDR2 reads YFSETQ. There are 16 residues in the CDR3.

The chain combines TRBV7-9 with TRBJ2-1; D is undetermined. The V gene's germline CDR1 is SEHNR and CDR2 FQNEAQ (reference sequence). This CDR3 comprises 13 residues. V gave up 3 bases and J gave up 3 bases, with 6 bases separating them. CDR3 in amino acids: CASSFFSYNEQFF. The CDR3 DNA is TGTGCCAGCAGCTTTTTCAGCTACAATGAGCAGTTCTTC. Combining the CDR3 with reference TRBV7-9 and TRBJ2-1 gives the whole variable domain DTGVSQNPRHKITKRGQNVTFRCDPISEHNRLYWYRQTLGQGPEFLTYFQNEAQLEKSRLLSDRFSAERPKGSFSTLEIQRTEQGDSAMYLCASSFFSYNEQFFGPGTRLTVL.

The sample holds one count of this clone. The chain uses TRBV29-1 and TRBJ2-1, with D maybe TRBD2 (6 bases). The CDR3 totals 15 residues. Per germline, CDR1 SQVTM and CDR2 ANQGSEA. Trimming removed 0 bases at V and 6 bases at J, with 15 bases between. In DNA, the CDR3 is TGCAGCGTTGAAGAGGGTTGGGCTAGCGTCAATGAGCAGTTCTTC. Translated, it gives CSVEEGWASVNEQFF.

This sequence joins TRBV18 and TRBJ1-1; 9 bases fit TRBD1. The trim removed 2 bases at V and 2 bases at J, leaving 6 bases unmatched. CDR1 is KGHSH and CDR2 is LQKENI in the germline V gene. The CDR3 runs to 16 residues. CDR3 bases: TGTGCCAGCTCACCAAATTTACAGGGGGCTAACACTGAAGCTTTCTTT. Its translation is CASSPNLQGANTEAFF.

The genes are TRBV5-1 and TRBJ2-7; no firm D call. The CDR3 covers 14 residues. Per germline, CDR1 SGHRS and CDR2 YFSETQ. V shed 0 bases and J shed 3 bases, with 10 bases lying between them. The CDR3 reads CASSLDGMDYEQYF. CDR3 DNA: TGCGCCAGCAGCTTGGATGGGATGGACTACGAGCAGTACTTC.

This clone was observed a handful of times. The rearrangement joins TRBV4-1 to TRBJ1-3; 10 bases are shared with TRBD1. With 3 bases clipped from V and 1 base from J, the junction kept 6 bases outside the gene matches. Germline-derived CDR1 and CDR2 are MGHRA and YSYEKL. CDR3 length: 17 amino acids. The CDR3 sequence is CASSQTPDRGSGNTIYF. The CDR3 DNA reads as TGCGCCAGCAGCCAGACTCCGGACAGGGGGTCTGGAAACACCATATATTTT.

The rearrangement joins TRBV30 to TRBJ1-3; unclear D gene. CDR1 is GTSNPN, CDR2 SVGIG, per germline (reference sequence). This CDR3 has 14 residues. Trimming pared 3 bases from V and 2 bases from J, leaving 11 bases between. CDR3 sequence reads: CAWRPPMTGNTIYF. CDR3 nucleotides: TGTGCCTGGAGGCCTCCGATGACTGGAAACACCATATATTTT.

This clone was counted a few times. An end of the junction differs from the germline gene, which may be a read error. The genes are TRBV5-1 and TRBJ2-7, with 10 nucleotides matching TRBD2. Germline V gene data show CDR1 as SGHRS and CDR2 as YFSETQ. The CDR3 covers 16 residues. The CDR3 reads CASSYSSGGFSYEQYF. The CDR3 DNA is TGCGCCAGCAGCTATTCTAGCGGGGGCTTTTCCTATGAGCAGTACTTC.

The chain has TRBV30 and TRBJ2-1, with D possibly TRBD2 on 6 matching bases. Trimming removed 5 bases at V and 1 base at J, with 12 bases between. CDR3 length: 14 amino acids. Germline CDR1 reads GTSNPN; CDR2 reads SVGIG (reference sequence). Written as DNA, the CDR3 is TGTGCCTGGGGGCCCAGCGGGTCCTACAATGAGCAGTTCTTC. This sequence encodes CAWGPSGSYNEQFF.

J is TRBJ1-2 and V is TRBV11-2, with unresolved D. Per germline, CDR1 SGHAT and CDR2 FQNNGV. The V gene lost 4 bases and the J gene lost 1 base, with 10 bases spanning the gap. The CDR3 totals 14 residues. For the CDR3, the DNA is TGTGCCAGCAGCTCAAACCTGAATAACTATGGCTACACCTTC. Translated, it gives CASSSNLNNYGYTF. Looking up the rest from reference TRBV11-2 and TRBJ1-2 gives the full variable domain: EAGVAQSPRYKIIEKRQSVAFWCNPISGHATLYWYQQILGQGPKLLIQFQNNGVVDDSQLPKDRFSAERLKGVDSTLKIQPAKLEDSAVYLCASSSNLNNYGYTFGSGTRLTVV.

The chain uses TRBV7-8 and TRBJ2-3, with TRBD2 identical over 8 bases. The J segment lost 0 bases and the V segment lost 5 bases, leaving 13 bases of the junction unmatched. The germline V gene encodes CDR1 SGHVS and CDR2 FQNEAQ. The CDR3 extends over 18 amino acids. CDR3 nucleotide sequence: TGTGCCAGCAGCCCACACCCCCAGCGGGAGCTAAGCACAGATACGCAGTATTTT. Translation: CASSPHPQRELSTDTQYF.

The genes are TRBV6-4 and TRBJ2-6, with 9 positions matching TRBD1. Per the germline V gene, CDR1 is MRHNA and CDR2 is SNTAGT. V dropped 0 bases and J dropped 2; count of bases not matched to a gene: 2. This CDR3 spans 17 amino acids. CDR3 nucleotide sequence: TGTGCCAGCAGTGACTCGGGGACAGGGACTGGGGCCAACGTCCTGACTTTC. Translating gives CASSDSGTGTGANVLTF.

This clone was counted only a few times. The V gene is TRBV7-9, the J gene TRBJ2-2; D gene unclear. The CDR3 spans 14 residues. V was trimmed by 5 bases and J by 3 bases, leaving 10 bases between them. Germline V lookup: CDR1 SEHNR, CDR2 FQNEAQ (reference sequence). CDR3 region: CASSPNLDTGELFF. CDR3 coding DNA: TGTGCCAGCAGCCCAAACCTCGACACCGGGGAGCTGTTTTTT. The complete variable domain, with remaining parts taken from reference TRBV7-9 and TRBJ2-2, reads DTGVSQNPRHKITKRGQNVTFRCDPISEHNRLYWYRQTLGQGPEFLTYFQNEAQLEKSRLLSDRFSAERPKGSFSTLEIQRTEQGDSAMYLCASSPNLDTGELFFGEGSRLTVL.

V gene TRBV6-1 combines with J gene TRBJ2-2, with 9 bases lining up with TRBD1. V lost 10 bases and J lost 6; bases outside the gene matches: 12. CDR3 size: 15 residues. Germline CDR1 MNHNS, CDR2 SASEGT. CDR3 amino acids: CATRDRDREAGELFF. CDR3 DNA sequence: TGTGCCACCAGGGACCGGGACAGGGAGGCCGGGGAGCTGTTTTTT.

The chain links TRBV6-1 to TRBJ1-2, with unresolved D. Deletions cut 8 bases from V and 4 bases from J, with 17 bases between. The CDR3 sequence is 14 residues long. Germline V lookup: CDR1 MNHNS, CDR2 SASEGT. CDR3 residues: CASRRGPDGYGYTF. For the CDR3, the DNA is TGTGCCAGCCGCCGAGGCCCGGACGGCTATGGCTACACCTTC.

This chain links TRBV29-1 with TRBJ2-3; no definite D call. The V end was cut by 4 bases, the J end by 2 bases, with 10 bases between. CDR1 and CDR2 (germline): SQVTM, ANQGSEA. This CDR3 contains 13 residues. CDR3 DNA sequence: TGCAGCGTTGTTAGGATGCTCACAGATACGCAGTATTTT. Its translation: CSVVRMLTDTQYF.

The chain uses TRBV5-1 and TRBJ1-2; D is possibly TRBD1 (6 bases). Germline V gene data show CDR1 as SGHRS and CDR2 as YFSETQ. CDR3 length: 12 amino acids. The V end was cut by 4 bases, the J end by 8 bases, with 12 bases between. CDR3 in amino acids: CASSPQGRGYTF. The CDR3 coding sequence is TGCGCCAGCAGCCCACAGGGTCGGGGCTACACCTTC.

V is TRBV13 and J is TRBJ2-3; no clear D. This CDR3 is 15 amino acids long. Germline CDR1 PRHDT, CDR2 FYEKMQ (reference sequence). V was trimmed by 2 bases and J by 1 base, leaving 10 bases between them. The CDR3 region is CASSLLADRTDTQYF. In DNA, the CDR3 is TGTGCCAGCAGCTTACTTGCGGACCGCACAGATACGCAGTATTTT.

The chain joins TRBV28 to TRBJ1-1; no clear D gene. Deletions cut 1 base from V and 1 base from J, with 19 bases between. Germline V lookup: CDR1 MDHEN, CDR2 SYDVKM. This CDR3 contains 18 residues. CDR3 bases: TGTGCCAGCAGTTTATTAGGCTCCTGGCAGAACCCGAACACTGAAGCTTTCTTT. Translation gives CASSLLGSWQNPNTEAFF.

V usage is TRBV19 and J usage is TRBJ1-5; D uncertain. CDR1 is LNHDA, CDR2 SQIVND, per germline (reference sequence). The CDR3 is 15 residues long. Trimming took off 3 bases at V and 7 bases at J, with 16 bases between the two ends. The CDR3 spells CASSMVPNQPQPQHF. The CDR3 DNA reads TGTGCCAGTAGTATGGTCCCCAATCAACCCCAGCCCCAGCATTTT.

The chain recombines TRBV19 with TRBJ2-5; TRBD2 agrees at 14 bases. CDR3 length: 15 residues. Germline trimming cut 4 bases from V and 5 bases from J; bases unmatched to any gene: 3. Germline V gene sequence: CDR1 LNHDA, CDR2 SQIVND (reference sequence). Here the CDR3 reads CASSTGTSGSETQYF. DNA for the CDR3: TGTGCCAGTAGTACAGGGACTAGCGGGAGTGAGACCCAGTACTTC.

The chain uses TRBV2 and TRBJ1-5; tentatively, D is TRBD1 (6 bases). This CDR3 has 14 amino acids. Trimming took off 6 bases at V and 7 bases at J, with 16 bases between the two ends. CDR1 SNHLY and CDR2 FYNNEI come from the germline V gene. CDR3: CASSKEQGNQPQHF. Here the CDR3 DNA reads TGTGCCAGCAGCAAGGAACAGGGAAACCAGCCCCAGCATTTT.

The chain uses TRBV28 and TRBJ2-2, with a possible D match to TRBD2 (7 bases). There are 16 residues in the CDR3. In germline, CDR1 is MDHEN, CDR2 SYDVKM. V lost 7 bases, J lost 2 bases, and 17 bases lay in between. CDR3 nucleotides: TGTGCCAGCACCCTCCCCGGGGGGCCTAACACCGGGGAGCTGTTTTTT. As protein: CASTLPGGPNTGELFF.

J is TRBJ2-3 and V is TRBV7-3, with D maybe TRBD2 (7 bases). CDR1 and CDR2 from the germline V gene are SGHTA and FQGTGA. This CDR3 has 17 residues. Deletions cut 0 bases from V and 1 base from J, with 14 bases between. In DNA, the CDR3 is TGTGCCAGCAGCTTAACTTCTCGCGGGGGCGGCACAGATACGCAGTATTTT. Translation: CASSLTSRGGGTDTQYF.

This clone has just a few counts. The chain combines TRBV7-3 with TRBJ1-2; D might be TRBD1 (6 bases). The V end was cut by 5 bases, the J end by 4 bases, with 20 bases between. Germline V gene data show CDR1 as SGHTA and CDR2 as FQGTGA. The CDR3 has 16 residues. In nucleotides, the CDR3 is TGTGCCAGCAGCCTAGAAGGACAGATGGGGAGCTATGGCTACACCTTC. Encoded protein: CASSLEGQMGSYGYTF.

This clone showed up just a few times. V is TRBV10-2 and J is TRBJ2-7; 7 bases are a match to TRBD1. CDR1 is WSHSY and CDR2 is SAAADI in the germline V gene. The CDR3 consists of 14 residues. Trimming removed 5 bases from V and 3 bases from J; junction bases left unmatched: 7. The CDR3 loop is CASSFGQVFYEQYF. In DNA form, the CDR3 reads TGCGCCAGCAGTTTCGGACAGGTTTTCTACGAGCAGTACTTC.

This sequence joins TRBV18 and TRBJ2-1; D gene uncertain. CDR1 is KGHSH, CDR2 LQKENI, per germline. Trimming removed 2 bases from V and 8 bases from J, with 13 bases in between. CDR3 length: 14 residues. DNA for the CDR3: TGTGCCAGCTCACCAAGACCCAGCTCAGATGAGCAGTTCTTC. Residues: CASSPRPSSDEQFF.

The CDR3 sequence is CASPRSGTQYF. CDR3 nucleotide sequence: TGTGCCAGCCCTCGGTCAGGGACCCAGTACTTC. The chain recombines TRBV6-1 with TRBJ2-5; no reliable D call. V dropped 8 bases and J dropped 7 bases, with 11 bases sitting between them. Germline CDR1 and CDR2: MNHNS and SASEGT. CDR3 length equals 11 residues.